This TCR beta chain was recovered during a study of blood T cell repertoires in COVID-19. Study information: The United States, Italy and Spain were the sources of the acute and convalescent COVID-19 samples.

Methods used by the authors: Amplification from reference gene primers served as the basis for estimated nucleated cell counts. Profiling relied on immunoSEQ multiplex PCR, and the TCRdb table lists in-frame clones only, not all of them. That table supplies the V and J calls and clone size; D and trimming were determined from the DNA. The sample lists about 160,000 clones, 80% to 90% occurring once. The table lists this clone with a count of one. This specimen includes other DNA sequences encoding the same CDR3. This TCR was recovered from a woman in her sixties or seventies who had recovered from COVID-19. The material sequenced was peripheral blood.

For the CDR3, the DNA is TGTGCCAGCAGCTTGGGACAGAACACTGAAGCTTTCTTT. This translates into CASSLGQNTEAFF. The chain is built from TRBV7-3 and TRBJ1-1; maybe TRBD1 (6 bases). The CDR3 length is 13 residues. The ends were cut back, 3 bases at V and 1 base at J, with 6 bases in the middle. The germline V gene has CDR1 SGHTA and CDR2 FQGTGA.